One and the same sample provided the 21 T cell receptor beta chains below, sequenced in a study of cytomegalovirus exposure and HLA in healthy donors. 13 Jbeta primers and 60 Vbeta primers were used for the PCR. Generated by immunoSEQ multiplex PCR, the TCRdb table keeps only in-frame clones and is missing some. This sample carries 90,000 to 150,000 clones, around 77% of them seen once, and the ten largest clones take less than 5.5%. The material sequenced was PBMCs. All receptors derive from a man over 45 in good health and CMV-seropositive.

The CDR3 DNA reads TGTGCCTGGAGTAAAGGGACTAGTATGGATGAGCAGTTCTTC. Protein sequence: CAWSKGTSMDEQFF. The chain employs TRBV30 and TRBJ2-1, with TRBD2 identical over 8 bases. J was trimmed by 8 bases and V by 2 bases; bases with no gene match: 8. Looked up from germline, CDR1 is GTSNPN and CDR2 is SVGIG (reference sequence). The CDR3 loop spans 14 amino acids.

This sequence joins TRBV19 and TRBJ2-2; D might be TRBD2 (5 bases). Germline CDR1 LNHDA, CDR2 SQIVND (reference sequence). V lost 7 bases, J lost 1 base, and 10 bases lay in between. There are 14 residues in the CDR3. The CDR3 loop reads CASKRAGNTGELFF. The CDR3 DNA follows: TGTGCCAGTAAGAGGGCAGGGAACACCGGGGAGCTGTTTTTT.

This chain links TRBV15 with TRBJ1-4; no clear D. V lost 0 bases and J 3 bases, leaving 17 bases between the germline ends. Germline V gene lookup returns CDR1 LNHNV and CDR2 YYDKDF (reference sequence). The length of the CDR3 is 18 residues. The CDR3 sequence: CATSRERWRGDPNEKLFF. The DNA of the CDR3 is TGTGCCACCAGCAGAGAAAGGTGGCGGGGAGACCCTAATGAAAAACTGTTTTTT.

The chain uses TRBV28 and TRBJ1-2; 7 bases are shared with TRBD1. V trimming: 6 bases; J trimming: 2 bases; junction bases outside the gene matches: 3. The CDR3 spans 13 residues. CDR1 is MDHEN and CDR2 is SYDVKM in the germline V gene. This CDR3 is CASRDRLNYGYTF. CDR3 coding DNA: TGTGCCAGCAGGGACAGGTTGAACTATGGCTACACCTTC.

The chain couples TRBV5-4 to TRBJ2-7, with TRBD2 matching over 9 bases. The germline V gene encodes CDR1 SGHNT and CDR2 YYREEE (reference sequence). The V segment lost 0 bases and the J segment 2 bases; nucleotides outside the gene matches: 3. The CDR3 consists of 15 residues. The CDR3 nucleotides read TGTGCCAGCAGCTTGGAGCTAGCGGGGCCCTACGAGCAGTACTTC. This sequence encodes CASSLELAGPYEQYF.

CDR3 coding DNA: TGTGCCAGCAGCGTAGTGGGAGGGAAGGAGACCCAGTACTTC. This encodes CASSVVGGKETQYF. The genes are TRBV9 and TRBJ2-5; 7 bases line up with TRBD2. The CDR3 runs 14 residues. The V segment lost 0 bases and the J segment 5 bases; nucleotides outside the gene matches: 4. The germline gives CDR1 SGDLS, CDR2 YYNGEE.

This chain links TRBV30 with TRBJ1-1; D ambiguous. This CDR3 is built from 13 residues. The V end lost 2 bases, the J end lost 4 bases, and 11 bases lay between the germline ends. Germline CDR1 and CDR2: GTSNPN and SVGIG (reference sequence). CDR3 amino acids: CAWSRRGGTEAFF. The CDR3 nucleotides are TGTGCCTGGAGTAGGAGAGGCGGCACTGAAGCTTTCTTT.

The chain has TRBV5-1 and TRBJ2-7; 7 bases are a match to TRBD1. Germline trimming cut 4 bases from V and 3 bases from J; bases unmatched to any gene: 7. In germline, CDR1 is SGHRS, CDR2 YFSETQ. This CDR3 contains 14 residues. In DNA form, the CDR3 reads TGCGCCAGCAGCACCCGGGCAGGGGGCTACGAGCAGTACTTC. Its protein product is CASSTRAGGYEQYF. Full variable domain (missing parts from reference TRBV5-1 and TRBJ2-7): KAGVTQTPRYLIKTRGQQVTLSCSPISGHRSVSWYQQTPGQGLQFLFEYFSETQRNKGNFPGRFSGRQFSNSRSEMNVSTLELGDSALYLCASSTRAGGYEQYFGPGTRLTVT.

The chain couples TRBV28 to TRBJ2-1; D may be TRBD2 (5 bases). The V gene lost 1 base and the J gene lost 9 bases, with 13 bases spanning the gap. Looked up from germline, CDR1 is MDHEN and CDR2 is SYDVKM. The CDR3 runs 14 residues. In DNA, the CDR3 is TGTGCCAGCAGTTTATACTCACCGGGAAGTGAGCAGTTCTTC. It yields the protein CASSLYSPGSEQFF.

The V gene is TRBV30, the J gene TRBJ1-4; TRBD1 is a possible D gene (6 bases). The CDR3 covers 16 residues. Trimming cost V 2 bases and J 7 bases, with 20 bases left between them. In germline, CDR1 is GTSNPN, CDR2 SVGIG (reference sequence). Written as DNA, the CDR3 is TGTGCCTGGAGTCCAAGGGGCGACAGGTTAGGTGAAAAACTGTTTTTT. This encodes CAWSPRGDRLGEKLFF.

Here the CDR3 DNA reads TGTGCCAGCAGCTCAGGGCCTTTCTATACGCAGTATTTT. Protein sequence: CASSSGPFYTQYF. The chain uses TRBV7-8 and TRBJ2-3, with D tentatively TRBD1 (5 bases). The CDR3 length is 13 residues. Germline assignment: CDR1 SGHVS and CDR2 FQNEAQ. The ends were cut back, 4 bases at V and 7 bases at J, with 12 bases in the middle.

The chain is built from TRBV27 and TRBJ1-2; 10 bases map to TRBD1. This CDR3 has 15 residues. CDR1 is MNHEY and CDR2 is SMNVEV in the germline V gene (reference sequence). V gave up 6 bases and J gave up 7 bases; unmatched junction bases: 11. The CDR3 nucleotides are TGTGCCAGCAGCCGAATCGGGACAGGGGACTCTGGCTACACCTTC. Translating it yields CASSRIGTGDSGYTF.

The rearrangement joins TRBV19 to TRBJ2-5; 13 nucleotides line up with TRBD2. The CDR3 is made up of 15 amino acids. Germline CDR1 LNHDA, CDR2 SQIVND (reference sequence). The V and J ends lost 4 bases and 5 bases, in that order; junction bases with no gene match: 4. The CDR3 loop reads CASSSGLAGVETQYF. The CDR3 coding sequence is TGTGCCAGTAGTAGCGGACTAGCGGGAGTTGAGACCCAGTACTTC.

This chain connects TRBV18 to TRBJ2-5; possible D gene TRBD1, 5 bases. The V gene's germline CDR1 is KGHSH and CDR2 LQKENI. Trimming cost V 10 bases and J 4 bases, with 16 bases left between them. This CDR3 comprises 13 residues. The CDR3 sequence: CATHEGVGETQYF. DNA of the CDR3: TGTGCCACACACGAAGGGGTGGGAGAGACCCAGTACTTC. Based on the CDR3 plus reference TRBV18 and TRBJ2-5, the full variable domain is NAGVMQNPRHLVRRRGQEARLRCSPMKGHSHVYWYRQLPEEGLKFMVYLQKENIIDESGMPKERFSAEFPKEGPSILRIQQVVRGDSAAYFCATHEGVGETQYFGPGTRLLVL.

Remarks on this clone: Germline and junction disagree at one end, which may indicate a read error. The rearrangement joins TRBV7-7 to TRBJ2-5, with 7 bases fitting TRBD1. Per germline, CDR1 SSHAT and CDR2 FNYEAQ (reference sequence). CDR3 length: 15 residues. CDR3 coding DNA: TGTGCTAGCAGCTCCCGAGGGACAGCCCAAGAGACCCAGTACTTC. It translates to CASSSRGTAQETQYF. Drawing the rest from reference TRBV7-7 and TRBJ2-5, the complete variable domain is GAGVSQSPRYKVTKRGQDVTLRCDPISSHATLYWYQQALGQGPEFLTYFNYEAQPDKSGLPSDRFSAERPEGSISTLTIQRTEQRDSAMYRCASSSRGTAQETQYFGPGTRLLVL.

The rearrangement links TRBV6-6 to TRBJ2-1, with D possibly being TRBD1 (6 bases). CDR1 and CDR2 from the germline V gene are MNHNY and SVGAGI (reference sequence). The V end lost 7 bases, the J end lost 1 base, and 14 bases lay between the germline ends. This CDR3 is 15 amino acids long. The CDR3 loop is CASTVPGTSYNEQFF. The CDR3 coding sequence is TGTGCCAGCACAGTTCCCGGGACATCCTACAATGAGCAGTTCTTC.

There are a few counts of this clone. V is TRBV25-1 and J is TRBJ2-3, with TRBD2 identical over 7 bases. Trimming took 3 bases from V and 0 from J; bases not matched to a gene: 3. There are 15 residues in the CDR3. Germline V gene data show CDR1 as MGHDK and CDR2 as SYGVNS. CDR3 nucleotides: TGTGCCAGCAGTGACAGCGGGATGAGCACAGATACGCAGTATTTT. Translating it yields CASSDSGMSTDTQYF.

There are a few counts of this clone. This chain links TRBV11-2 with TRBJ2-7; 12 nucleotides agree with TRBD2. V gave up 2 bases and J gave up 12 bases; unmatched junction bases: 5. This CDR3 region has 13 residues. CDR1 SGHAT and CDR2 FQNNGV come from the germline V gene. The chain's CDR3 is CASSLPSGRAAYF. Written as DNA, the CDR3 is TGTGCCAGCAGCTTACCTAGCGGGAGGGCCGCGTACTTC.

This chain joins TRBV5-1 and TRBJ2-3; D is ambiguous. The ends were cut back, 0 bases at V and 0 bases at J, with 8 bases in the middle. This CDR3 comprises 15 residues. CDR1 is SGHRS and CDR2 is YFSETQ in the germline V gene. CDR3 protein: CASSLGMGSTDTQYF. CDR3 nucleotide sequence: TGCGCCAGCAGCTTGGGGATGGGCAGCACAGATACGCAGTATTTT.

The V and J genes are TRBV7-9 and TRBJ2-3; a possible D gene is TRBD2 (5 bases). V was trimmed by 5 bases and J by 6 bases, leaving 18 bases between them. The germline CDR1 and CDR2 sequences are SEHNR and FQNEAQ (reference sequence). The CDR3 is 15 amino acids. The CDR3 sequence is CASSPLGKRGDTQYF. In nucleotides, the CDR3 is TGTGCCAGCAGCCCCCTGGGGAAAAGAGGGGATACGCAGTATTTT.

The rearrangement links TRBV5-8 to TRBJ1-1; 9 bases map to TRBD1. CDR3 length: 13 residues. Germline CDR1 SGHTS, CDR2 YDEGEE. Germline trimming cut 8 bases from V and 7 bases from J; bases unmatched to any gene: 9. The CDR3 spells CASERDRAGEAFF. The CDR3 coding sequence is TGTGCCAGTGAGCGGGACAGGGCTGGTGAAGCTTTCTTT.